Following are 29 T cell receptor beta chains from one sample sequenced in a study of blood T cell repertoires in COVID-19 (dated by TCRdb to 2019 to 2021). The library came from the immunoSEQ multiplex PCR assay. Drawn from immuneACCESS, this table holds only the in-frame rearrangements with V and J called that TCRdb kept. Clones are partly lost; checked studies trace under half to an unresolved V gene and leave the rest unexplained. The sample includes 200,000 to 250,000 clones, with 65% to 85% observed a single time. The ten largest clonotypes hold 5.5% of the sample. Sequencing was performed on peripheral blood. Receptors originate from a human donor in a cohort sampled during active COVID-19.

The table lists this clone with a count of one. The rearrangement joins TRBV6-5 to TRBJ2-3, with 7 nucleotides matching TRBD1. Germline loops: CDR1 MNHEY, CDR2 SVGAGI. The CDR3 totals 15 residues. After removal of 6 bases from V and 2 bases from J, the junction contained 8 bases not matched to a gene. The CDR3 sequence is CASRPGQRITDTQYF. The CDR3 bases are TGTGCCAGCAGGCCGGGACAGAGAATCACAGATACGCAGTATTTT.

This clone was counted ten times or more. The chain employs TRBV4-1 and TRBJ1-2; TRBD1 agrees at 12 bases. The germline V gene encodes CDR1 MGHRA and CDR2 YSYEKL. The CDR3 length is 15 residues. After removal of 5 bases from V and 4 bases from J, the junction contained 5 bases not matched to a gene. This CDR3 is CASSAPGQGAYGYTF. CDR3 coding DNA: TGCGCCAGCAGCGCCCCGGGACAGGGGGCCTATGGCTACACCTTC.

This rearrangement joins TRBV19 to TRBJ2-2; a possible D gene is TRBD2 (6 bases). Germline-derived CDR1 and CDR2 are LNHDA and SQIVND (reference sequence). The CDR3 consists of 15 residues. V was trimmed by 5 bases and J by 4 bases, leaving 14 bases between them. The CDR3 DNA reads TGTGCCAGTAGTCCCTACCGGGGGAGCACCGGGGAGCTGTTTTTT. It is translated as CASSPYRGSTGELFF.

The J gene is TRBJ1-6, the V gene TRBV28; no definite D call. V lost 3 bases and J lost 4, with 7 bases in between. Germline lookup yields CDR1 MDHEN and CDR2 SYDVKM. The length of the CDR3 is 14 residues. CDR3 amino acids: CASSFEHYNSPLHF. The CDR3 nucleotides are TGTGCCAGCAGTTTCGAGCATTATAATTCACCCCTCCACTTT.

This rearrangement joins TRBV6-5 to TRBJ1-4; unclear D gene. With 6 bases removed from V and 0 bases from J, the gap between germline ends came to 11 bases. In germline, CDR1 is MNHEY, CDR2 SVGAGI. CDR3 length: 15 residues. Written as DNA, the CDR3 is TGTGCCAGCAGCCGGACTGCTCCAACTAATGAAAAACTGTTTTTT. It codes for CASSRTAPTNEKLFF.

CDR3 nucleotides: TGTGCCAGCAGCCCATCTCCGGGACTAGCGGGAGGAGGCGAGCAGTACTTC. It is translated as CASSPSPGLAGGGEQYF. The chain is built from TRBV9 and TRBJ2-7, with TRBD2 matching over 15 bases. Per the germline V gene, CDR1 is SGDLS and CDR2 is YYNGEE. The trim removed 4 bases at V and 6 bases at J, leaving 11 bases unmatched. The CDR3 loop spans 17 amino acids.

J is TRBJ1-6 and V is TRBV25-1; no reliable D call. Trimming took off 4 bases at V and 13 bases at J, with 14 bases between the two ends. The germline V gene has CDR1 MGHDK and CDR2 SYGVNS. There are 13 residues in the CDR3. CDR3 coding DNA: TGTGCCAGCAGTGGTACCCAAGAGGCGCCCCTCCACTTT. It is translated as CASSGTQEAPLHF. Complete variable domain (other parts from reference TRBV25-1 and TRBJ1-6): EADIYQTPRYLVIGTGKKITLECSQTMGHDKMYWYQQDPGMELHLIHYSYGVNSTEKGDLSSESTVSRIRTEHFPLTLESARPSHTSQYLCASSGTQEAPLHFGNGTRLTVT.

The chain combines TRBV28 with TRBJ2-7; D call uncertain. The germline V gene encodes CDR1 MDHEN and CDR2 SYDVKM. V shed 10 bases and J shed 4 bases, with 23 bases lying between them. This CDR3 region has 15 residues. The CDR3, as DNA: TGTGCCACAGCCCCGTCTCTTGGGCAGAAATACGAGCAGTACTTC. It yields the protein CATAPSLGQKYEQYF. Drawing the rest from reference TRBV28 and TRBJ2-7, the complete variable domain is DVKVTQSSRYLVKRTGEKVFLECVQDMDHENMFWYRQDPGLGLRLIYFSYDVKMKEKGDIPEGYSVSREKKERFSLILESASTNQTSMYLCATAPSLGQKYEQYFGPGTRLTVT.

This chain connects TRBV5-1 to TRBJ1-2; 10 positions match TRBD1. Trimming at V came to 0 bases and at J to 5 bases, leaving 4 bases not matched to a gene. CDR3 length: 15 residues. Germline CDR1 is SGHRS and CDR2 is YFSETQ. The CDR3 loop is CASSLGQGASYGYTF. CDR3 DNA: TGCGCCAGCAGCTTGGGACAGGGGGCAAGTTATGGCTACACCTTC.

The rearrangement joins TRBV24-1 to TRBJ2-1; TRBD2 might be the D (6 bases). This CDR3 is 12 amino acids long. Germline CDR1 is KGHDR and CDR2 is SFDVKD. V lost 9 bases and J 4 bases, leaving 9 bases between the germline ends. CDR3 amino acids: CATHGRYNEQFF. The DNA for the CDR3 is TGTGCCACCCACGGGAGATACAATGAGCAGTTCTTC.

The CDR3 here is CASSESTGGSSYNSPLHF. CDR3 DNA sequence: TGTGCCAGCAGTGAGTCGACAGGGGGGAGCTCCTATAATTCACCCCTCCACTTT. The gene calls are TRBV25-1 and TRBJ1-6; the match to TRBD1 covers 9 bases. Germline trimming cut 3 bases from V and 0 bases from J; bases unmatched to any gene: 6. CDR3 length: 18 residues. From germline, CDR1 is MGHDK and CDR2 SYGVNS.

The genes are TRBV5-4 and TRBJ2-2; 8 bases are shared with TRBD1. This CDR3 comprises 16 residues. After removal of 2 bases from V and 6 bases from J, the junction contained 9 bases not matched to a gene. Germline V gives CDR1 SGHNT, CDR2 YYREEE (reference sequence). As DNA, the CDR3 is TGTGCCAGCAGCTTAACGTACAGGGGGTCCCCCGGGGAGCTGTTTTTT. Amino acids: CASSLTYRGSPGELFF.

The chain employs TRBV19 and TRBJ2-2, with D possibly matching TRBD1 (6 bases). CDR3 length: 18 amino acids. The germline V gene has CDR1 LNHDA and CDR2 SQIVND (reference sequence). Deletions cut 1 base from V and 7 bases from J, with 22 bases between. The chain's CDR3 is CASSIGRGRQGMNGELFF. The CDR3 DNA reads TGTGCCAGTAGTATAGGACGTGGCAGGCAGGGGATGAACGGGGAGCTGTTTTTT.

The genes are TRBV19 and TRBJ2-2; possible D gene TRBD1, 6 bases. The CDR3 covers 16 residues. V lost 5 bases and J 1 base, leaving 14 bases between the germline ends. CDR1 is LNHDA and CDR2 is SQIVND in the germline V gene (reference sequence). CDR3 in amino acids: CASSPRMTGNTGELFF. The CDR3 coding sequence is TGTGCCAGTAGTCCTAGGATGACAGGGAACACCGGGGAGCTGTTTTTT.

The chain couples TRBV4-1 to TRBJ2-7; 7 nucleotides agree with TRBD1. V was clipped by 0 bases and J by 2 bases; unmatched bases: 1. The germline CDR1 and CDR2 sequences are MGHRA and YSYEKL. The CDR3 runs to 14 residues. For the CDR3, the DNA is TGCGCCAGCAGCCAAGAGGGACAGCCCTACGAGCAGTACTTC. Its protein product is CASSQEGQPYEQYF.

This clone was seen at least ten times. The rearrangement uses TRBV4-2 and TRBJ1-1; TRBD1 agrees at 9 bases. V shed 1 base and J 5 bases; nucleotides not matched to a gene: 8. Germline V gene data show CDR1 as LGHNA and CDR2 as YNFKEQ. The length of the CDR3 is 16 residues. The CDR3 here is CASSQGTGGEGTEAFF. Here the CDR3 DNA reads TGTGCCAGCAGCCAAGGTACAGGGGGCGAAGGGACTGAAGCTTTCTTT.

In DNA form, the CDR3 reads TGTGCCAGCACCAGAGGGGGACAGGTTAATGAAAAACTGTTTTTT. Encoded protein: CASTRGGQVNEKLFF. The chain is built from TRBV6-5 and TRBJ1-4; 8 positions agree with TRBD1. V lost 7 bases to trimming and J lost 4 bases; unmatched junction nucleotides: 8. CDR1 MNHEY and CDR2 SVGAGI come from the germline V gene. The CDR3 loop spans 15 amino acids.

The chain joins TRBV29-1 to TRBJ2-5; TRBD1 might be the D (6 bases). The CDR3 has 14 residues. Germline lookup yields CDR1 SQVTM and CDR2 ANQGSEA. V lost 5 bases and J 1 base, leaving 14 bases between the germline ends. The chain's CDR3 is CSVFNQGPQETQYF. CDR3 DNA sequence: TGCAGCGTTTTCAACCAGGGGCCCCAAGAGACCCAGTACTTC.

The chain recombines TRBV29-1 with TRBJ1-1, with 7 bases aligning to TRBD1. The CDR3 is 13 amino acids. V shed 5 bases, J shed 5 bases, and the junction held 8 bases outside the gene matches. Germline loops: CDR1 SQVTM, CDR2 ANQGSEA. The CDR3 protein is CSVRRGRGTEAFF. CDR3 bases: TGCAGCGTTCGTAGGGGGCGCGGGACTGAAGCTTTCTTT.

The chain uses TRBV5-4 and TRBJ1-6, with a weak D call TRBD1 (6 bases). V was pared by 0 bases and J by 9 bases, with 10 bases between. This CDR3 has 14 residues. Germline V gene data show CDR1 as SGHNT and CDR2 as YYREEE (reference sequence). The CDR3, as DNA: TGTGCCAGCAGCTTGGAACAGGGAGCTTCACCCCTCCACTTT. This sequence encodes CASSLEQGASPLHF.

The chain carries TRBV18 and TRBJ1-2; D not certain. Germline loops: CDR1 KGHSH, CDR2 LQKENI. The V and J ends lost 3 bases and 1 base respectively, with 9 bases between them. The CDR3 is 14 amino acids. For the CDR3, the DNA is TGTGCCAGCTCACCTTCTAGTATTAACTATGGCTACACCTTC. Residues: CASSPSSINYGYTF.

The chain has TRBV6-5 and TRBJ2-1, with D unclear. CDR3 size: 11 residues. Trimming removed 8 bases at V and 10 bases at J, with 12 bases between. The germline gives CDR1 MNHEY, CDR2 SVGAGI. CDR3 in amino acids: CASGPLGEQFF. DNA of the CDR3: TGTGCCAGCGGCCCTCTCGGGGAGCAGTTCTTC.

The rearrangement links TRBV5-1 to TRBJ2-2; D might be TRBD1 (6 bases). There are 13 residues in the CDR3. CDR1 and CDR2 from the germline V gene are SGHRS and YFSETQ. The V and J ends lost 5 bases and 7 bases respectively, with 12 bases between them. The CDR3 protein is CASRPGTSGELFF. Here the CDR3 DNA reads TGCGCCAGCAGGCCCGGGACAAGCGGGGAGCTGTTTTTT.

The V call is TRBV7-9, the J call TRBJ1-2; possible D gene TRBD1, 5 bases. There are 15 residues in the CDR3. Between the trimmed V and J ends, which lost 2 bases and 8 bases, there was a span of 18 bases. CDR1 SEHNR and CDR2 FQNEAQ come from the germline V gene (reference sequence). CDR3 DNA sequence: TGTGCCAGCAGCTTAATGGCCGGGGGGGACCACGGCTACACCTTC. Its translation is CASSLMAGGDHGYTF.

This chain joins TRBV10-1 and TRBJ2-6; no firm D call. Trimming left V 3 bases short and J 0 bases short, with 6 bases between. This CDR3 has 15 amino acids. In germline, CDR1 is WNHNN, CDR2 SYGVQD (reference sequence). The CDR3 coding sequence is TGCGCCAGCAGTGATGCCAGCTCTGGGGCCAACGTCCTGACTTTC. Amino acids: CASSDASSGANVLTF.

The genes are TRBV6-5 and TRBJ2-4; 7 positions agree with TRBD2. CDR3 length: 14 amino acids. The V gene end was trimmed by 6 bases and the J gene end by 1 base; junction bases not matched to a gene: 3. Per germline, CDR1 MNHEY and CDR2 SVGAGI. Here the CDR3 DNA reads TGTGCCAGCAGGACTAGCTCCGCCAAAAACATTCAGTACTTC. As protein: CASRTSSAKNIQYF.

This clone has just one count. CDR3 DNA: TGTGCCAGCAGTTATACCACAGGGCCCGGTGAAAAACTGTTTTTT. Its protein is CASSYTTGPGEKLFF. The J gene is TRBJ1-4, the V gene TRBV5-4, with a tentative D call TRBD1 (6 bases). This CDR3 has 15 residues. Germline V CDR1 and CDR2: SGHNT, YYREEE (reference sequence). Trimming cost V 5 bases and J 7 bases, with 18 bases left between them. The whole variable domain, filled in from reference TRBV5-4 and TRBJ1-4, reads ETGVTQSPTHLIKTRGQQVTLRCSSQSGHNTVSWYQQALGQGPQFIFQYYREEENGRGNFPPRFSGLQFPNYSSELNVNALELDDSALYLCASSYTTGPGEKLFFGSGTQLSVL.

V gene TRBV9 combines with J gene TRBJ2-4; 8 positions agree with TRBD1. V was clipped by 4 bases and J by 8 bases; unmatched bases: 11. This CDR3 is built from 15 residues. Per germline, CDR1 SGDLS and CDR2 YYNGEE. In DNA form, the CDR3 reads TGTGCCAGCAGCACCCCAGGGGGCGCCCAGGACATTCAGTACTTC. Residues: CASSTPGGAQDIQYF.

V usage is TRBV9 and J usage is TRBJ2-7; no firm D call. Trimming took 3 bases from V and 0 from J, leaving 10 bases between them. The CDR3 spans 14 residues. Per the germline V gene, CDR1 is SGDLS and CDR2 is YYNGEE. The CDR3 loop is CASSAYDFSYEQYF. The CDR3 DNA sequence: TGTGCCAGCAGCGCCTACGACTTCTCCTACGAGCAGTACTTC. Filled out from reference TRBV9 and TRBJ2-7, the complete variable domain reads DSGVTQTPKHLITATGQRVTLRCSPRSGDLSVYWYQQSLDQGLQFLIQYYNGEERAKGNILERFSAQQFPDLHSELNLSSLELGDSALYFCASSAYDFSYEQYFGPGTRLTVT.